This T cell receptor beta chain was obtained from a study of T cells expressing NK-cell markers. Study-level points and caveats: Questions lingered over whether expanded NKG2C+ T cell clones were HCMV-specific.

Points on this clonotype: Its antigen remains unidentified.

The CDR3 contains 15 residues. Germline V gives CDR1 SGDLS, CDR2 YYNGEE. TCRdb re-analyzed the 5' RACE reads; it lists each CDR3 protein once, without DNA. The table lists around 550,000 distinct CDR3 sequences. Sample: blood T cells: a sorted CD56 or NKG2C T cell subset, CD4+ or CD8+ T cells, or bulk PBMC T cells (not recorded which). This TCR was sampled from a man between 18 and 35 years old in good health. V usage is TRBV9 and J usage is TRBJ2-3; TCRdb indicates TRBD2, and absent DNA this call remains unverified. The CDR3 sequence: CASSVVASGTHTQYF. Complete variable domain (other parts from reference TRBV9 and TRBJ2-3): DSGVTQTPKHLITATGQRVTLRCSPRSGDLSVYWYQQSLDQGLQFLIQYYNGEERAKGNILERFSAQQFPDLHSELNLSSLELGDSALYFCASSVVASGTHTQYFGPGTRLTVL.